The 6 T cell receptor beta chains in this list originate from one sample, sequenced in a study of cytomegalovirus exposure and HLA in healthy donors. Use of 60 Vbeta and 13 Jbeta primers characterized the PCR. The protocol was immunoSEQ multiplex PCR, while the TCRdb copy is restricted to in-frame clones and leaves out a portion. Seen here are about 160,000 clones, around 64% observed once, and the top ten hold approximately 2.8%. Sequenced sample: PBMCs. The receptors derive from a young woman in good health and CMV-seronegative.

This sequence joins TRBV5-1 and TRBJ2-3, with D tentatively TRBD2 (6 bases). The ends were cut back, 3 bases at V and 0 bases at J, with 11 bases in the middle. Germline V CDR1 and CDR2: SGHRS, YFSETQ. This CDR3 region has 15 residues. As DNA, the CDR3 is TGCGCCAGCAGCTCGGGAGTCGCTAGCACAGATACGCAGTATTTT. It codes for CASSSGVASTDTQYF.

For the CDR3, the DNA is TGTGCCAGCAGCCAAGAGTCAGCGGGGGGGCCGGATACGCAGTATTTT. Translating it yields CASSQESAGGPDTQYF. The gene calls are TRBV4-2 and TRBJ2-3; 10 positions agree with TRBD2. The CDR3 has 16 residues. V shed 0 bases and J 6 bases; nucleotides not matched to a gene: 6. Germline V CDR1 and CDR2: LGHNA, YNFKEQ.

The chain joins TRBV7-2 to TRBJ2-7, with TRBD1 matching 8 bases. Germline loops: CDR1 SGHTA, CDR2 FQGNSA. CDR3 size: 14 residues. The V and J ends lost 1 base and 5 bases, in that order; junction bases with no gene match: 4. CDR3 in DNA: TGTGCCAGCAGCTTAGATCAGGGGGCTCACGAGCAGTACTTC. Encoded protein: CASSLDQGAHEQYF.

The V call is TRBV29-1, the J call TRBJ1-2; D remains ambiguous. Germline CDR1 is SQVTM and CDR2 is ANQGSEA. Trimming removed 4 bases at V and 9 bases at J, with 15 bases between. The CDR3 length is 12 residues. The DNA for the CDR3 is TGCAGCGTTGTTCTGGCGGCGCTTCGCTACACCTTC. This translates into CSVVLAALRYTF.

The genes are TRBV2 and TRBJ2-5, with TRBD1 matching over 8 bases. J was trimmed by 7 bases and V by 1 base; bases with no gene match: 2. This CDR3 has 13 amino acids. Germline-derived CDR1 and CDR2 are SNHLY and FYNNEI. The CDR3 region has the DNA TGTGCCAGCAGTGAAGGCCAGGGGGCGACCCAGTACTTC. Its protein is CASSEGQGATQYF.

CDR3 DNA sequence: TGTGCCAGTAGTTTCCCTGCCAGGGAACCCAGGGATACGCAGTATTTT. As protein: CASSFPAREPRDTQYF. The rearrangement uses TRBV19 and TRBJ2-3; tentatively, D is TRBD1 (5 bases). The CDR3 loop spans 16 amino acids. The germline CDR1 and CDR2 sequences are LNHDA and SQIVND (reference sequence). V was cut by 5 bases and J by 6 bases, with 21 bases left in between.